Listed here are 4 T cell receptor beta chains from one sample, sequenced in a study of cytomegalovirus exposure and HLA in healthy donors. Here immunoSEQ multiplex PCR was the method, and the copy in TCRdb shows in-frame clones only, minus some. The sample lists under 200,000 clones, about 90% occurring once. Sequenced material: PBMCs. These receptors all stem from a woman between 18 and 30 years old in good health and CMV-seropositive.

The chain uses TRBV7-2 and TRBJ2-4; no definite D call. The CDR3 totals 15 residues. The germline V gene encodes CDR1 SGHTA and CDR2 FQGNSA. The V and J ends lost 5 bases and 1 base respectively, with 12 bases between them. The CDR3 nucleotides read TGTGCCAGCAGCGCCCCCAGGCTCGCCAAAAACATTCAGTACTTC. Translated: CASSAPRLAKNIQYF.

The CDR3, as DNA: TGTGCCAGCAGCCTACTAGTAGCGGGACAAGAGACCCAGTACTTC. Translated: CASSLLVAGQETQYF. The rearrangement uses TRBV5-4 and TRBJ2-5; 8 bases align to TRBD2. Trimming cost V 4 bases and J 2 bases; bases outside gene matches: 7. The germline V gene has CDR1 SGHNT and CDR2 YYREEE (reference sequence). CDR3 size: 15 residues. The full variable domain, with the rest looked up from reference TRBV5-4 and TRBJ2-5, is ETGVTQSPTHLIKTRGQQVTLRCSSQSGHNTVSWYQQALGQGPQFIFQYYREEENGRGNFPPRFSGLQFPNYSSELNVNALELDDSALYLCASSLLVAGQETQYFGPGTRLLVL.

This chain links TRBV25-1 with TRBJ1-2; 10 bases map to TRBD1. Losses at the gene ends were 5 bases for V and 5 bases for J; bases not matched to a gene: 5. Germline V lookup: CDR1 MGHDK, CDR2 SYGVNS. The CDR3 is 14 residues long. The CDR3 here is CASSHRDRGYGYTF. CDR3 bases: TGTGCCAGCAGTCACCGGGACAGGGGTTATGGCTACACCTTC.

This chain connects TRBV5-4 to TRBJ2-7, with 9 nucleotides matching TRBD1. Per germline, CDR1 SGHNT and CDR2 YYREEE (reference sequence). This CDR3 contains 17 residues. J lost 4 bases, V lost 4 bases, and 15 bases had no gene match. The CDR3 sequence: CASSGWSSGQGSYEQYF. Written as DNA, the CDR3 is TGTGCCAGCAGCGGATGGAGTTCGGGACAGGGTAGTTACGAGCAGTACTTC.